These 6 T cell receptor beta chains were sequenced from one sample in a study of T-cell memory formation after mild COVID-19. A single record per CDR3 protein comes from TCRdb applying MiXCR to the 5' RACE reads. Of hundreds of thousands of distinct CDR3 sequences listed, roughly 16% are singletons. Sequencing input: PBMCs or a T cell subset sorted from them (not recorded which). Receptors originate from a man between 18 and 35 years old who had mild COVID-19 (a few samples of this study predate the infection). Cell type and time point are not known.

This clonotype came up a few times. The genes are TRBV4-3 and TRBJ2-2; D gene unclear. Between the trimmed V and J ends, which lost 3 bases and 7 bases, there was a span of 18 bases. CDR1 and CDR2 (germline): LGHNA, YSLEER. There are 16 residues in the CDR3. This CDR3 reads CASSHEFPSARGELFF. DNA for the CDR3: TGCGCCAGCAGCCACGAGTTCCCCAGTGCGCGCGGGGAGCTGTTTTTT.

This clonotype was counted a few times. The chain has TRBV10-3 and TRBJ2-6, with 7 bases matching TRBD1. With 6 bases clipped from V and 0 bases from J, the junction kept 8 bases outside the gene matches. The germline gives CDR1 ENHRY, CDR2 SYGVKD. CDR3 length equals 17 residues. The CDR3 loop reads CAISGDSTRSGANVLTF. The DNA for the CDR3 is TGTGCCATCAGCGGGGACAGCACCCGCTCTGGGGCCAACGTCCTGACTTTC.

The chain has TRBV7-3 and TRBJ2-7; 13 bases are a match to TRBD2. There are 14 residues in the CDR3. J gave up 5 bases and V 4 bases, and 2 bases lay outside the gene matches. Germline lookup yields CDR1 SGHTA and CDR2 FQGTGA. The CDR3 coding sequence is TGTGCCAGCAGCTCCGGACTAGCGGGGGACGAGCAGTACTTC. This encodes CASSSGLAGDEQYF.

This clonotype has ten or more counts. The V call is TRBV9, the J call TRBJ1-6, with D tentatively TRBD1 (6 bases). Germline V gene data show CDR1 as SGDLS and CDR2 as YYNGEE. The V end lost 6 bases, the J end lost 11 bases, and 15 bases lay between the germline ends. The CDR3 sequence is 13 residues long. This chain's CDR3 is CASTITGSTPLHF. CDR3 nucleotides: TGTGCCAGCACTATTACAGGGTCTACACCCCTCCACTTT.

This clonotype was detected only a few times. The chain joins TRBV19 to TRBJ1-1; D unclear. The CDR3 runs 18 residues. V dropped 1 base and J dropped 4 bases, with 22 bases sitting between them. CDR1 and CDR2 (germline): LNHDA, SQIVND (reference sequence). The DNA of the CDR3 is TGTGCCAGTAGTATAGCCCCTATAAGACGAACTCGAAGCACTGAAGCTTTCTTT. Amino acids: CASSIAPIRRTRSTEAFF.

The chain has TRBV3-1 and TRBJ1-5; D is possibly TRBD1 (6 bases). This CDR3 is built from 13 residues. V was cut by 3 bases and J by 9 bases, with 12 bases left in between. Germline V CDR1 and CDR2: LGHDT, YNNKEL (reference sequence). The CDR3 nucleotides are TGTGCCAGCAGCCACGAGGGGGGCGGGCCCCAGCATTTT. Its translation: CASSHEGGGPQHF.